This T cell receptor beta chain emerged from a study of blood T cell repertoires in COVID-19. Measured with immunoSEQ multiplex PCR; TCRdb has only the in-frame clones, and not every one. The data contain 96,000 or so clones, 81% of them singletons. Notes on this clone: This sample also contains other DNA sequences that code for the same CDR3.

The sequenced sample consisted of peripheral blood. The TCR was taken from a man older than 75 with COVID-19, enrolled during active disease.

CDR3 loop: CASSLLLAGGKETQYF. DNA for the CDR3: TGTGCCAGCAGCTTGCTGCTAGCGGGAGGAAAAGAGACCCAGTACTTC. The chain has TRBV5-5 and TRBJ2-5, with 11 bases that match TRBD2. The CDR3 has 16 amino acids. With 1 base clipped from V and 3 bases from J, the junction kept 5 bases outside the gene matches. Germline CDR1 and CDR2: SGHKS and YYEKEE (reference sequence).